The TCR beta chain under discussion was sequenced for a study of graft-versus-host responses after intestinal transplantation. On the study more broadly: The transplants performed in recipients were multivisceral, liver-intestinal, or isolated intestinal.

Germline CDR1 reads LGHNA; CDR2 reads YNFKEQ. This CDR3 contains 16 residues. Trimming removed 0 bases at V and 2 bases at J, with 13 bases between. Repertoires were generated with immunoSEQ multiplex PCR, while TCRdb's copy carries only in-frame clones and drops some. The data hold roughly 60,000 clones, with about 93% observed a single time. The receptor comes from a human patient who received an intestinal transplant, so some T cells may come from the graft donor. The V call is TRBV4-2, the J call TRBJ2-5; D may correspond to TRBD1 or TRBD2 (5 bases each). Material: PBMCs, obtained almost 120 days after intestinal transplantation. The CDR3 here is CASSQDWAGSQETQYF. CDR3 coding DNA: TGTGCCAGCAGCCAAGATTGGGCAGGGAGTCAAGAGACCCAGTACTTC.